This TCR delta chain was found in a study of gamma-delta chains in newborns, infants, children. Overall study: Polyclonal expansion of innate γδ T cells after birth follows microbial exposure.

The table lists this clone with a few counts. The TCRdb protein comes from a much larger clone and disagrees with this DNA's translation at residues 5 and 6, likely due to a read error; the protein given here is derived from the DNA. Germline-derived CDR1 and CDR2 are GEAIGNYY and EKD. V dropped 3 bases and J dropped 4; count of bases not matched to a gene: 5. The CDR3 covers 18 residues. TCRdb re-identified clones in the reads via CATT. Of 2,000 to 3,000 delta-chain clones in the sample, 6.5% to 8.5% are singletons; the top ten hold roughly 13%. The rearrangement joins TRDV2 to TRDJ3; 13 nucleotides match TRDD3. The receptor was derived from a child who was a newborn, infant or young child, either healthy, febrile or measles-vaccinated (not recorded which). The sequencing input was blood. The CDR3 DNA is TGTGCCTGTGACGCCCTACTGGGGGATACGTGGGACACCCGACAGATGTTTTTC. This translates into CACDALLGDTWDTRQMFF.